This T cell receptor (beta chain) was recorded in a study of blood T cell repertoires in COVID-19. The method was immunoSEQ multiplex PCR; TCRdb's version includes in-frame clones alone and lacks a portion of them. The sample shows about 200,000 clones, around 81% of them seen only once. The CDR3 runs to 16 residues. Germline V gives CDR1 SGHAT, CDR2 FQNNGV. V lost 4 bases and J lost 0, with 15 bases in between. The sequence derives from a man between 60 and 70 years old with COVID-19, enrolled during active disease. The chain combines TRBV11-2 with TRBJ1-1; D not resolved. Sequencing was done on a sample of peripheral blood. CDR3 nucleotide sequence: TGTGCCAGCAGCTCGTCCTCAGGATACATGAACACTGAAGCTTTCTTT. As protein: CASSSSSGYMNTEAFF. Full variable domain (outside the CDR3, taken from reference TRBV11-2 and TRBJ1-1): EAGVAQSPRYKIIEKRQSVAFWCNPISGHATLYWYQQILGQGPKLLIQFQNNGVVDDSQLPKDRFSAERLKGVDSTLKIQPAKLEDSAVYLCASSSSSGYMNTEAFFGQGTRLTVV.